This T cell receptor beta chain was sequenced during a study of cytomegalovirus exposure and HLA in healthy donors. In the study overall: It was reported in a later analysis that the 120 or so validation repertoires used the same platform as the 666 first-cohort repertoires. Study results and limitations: Many donors carried some public TCRs, although rarity characterized most TCR sequences. With high specificity and sensitivity, the classifier reportedly diagnosed cytomegalovirus status.

Germline CDR1 MNHEY, CDR2 SVGAGI. The CDR3 length is 13 residues. Only in-frame clones appear in the TCRdb table, and some are missing; sequencing was by immunoSEQ multiplex PCR. The sample lists approximately 260,000 clones; 80% to 90% were seen once. Turning to this clone: Its specificity is not known. A junction boundary mismatches the germline segment, possibly from a read error.

Among the roughly 120 subjects of the validation cohort, separate from the roughly 670-subject first cohort, were the donors. The J gene is TRBJ1-5, the V gene TRBV6-5, with 7 bases that match TRBD1. Sequenced: PBMCs. The receptor was isolated from a woman under 30 in good health and CMV-seronegative. The CDR3: CASRAGGNRPQHF. The CDR3 DNA follows: TGTGCCAGCAGAGCAGGGGGGAATCGGCCCCAGCATTTT.